This TCR beta chain was sequenced for a study of blood T cell repertoires in COVID-19. The wider study: The origin of the acute and convalescent COVID-19 samples was the United States, Italy and Spain. The analysed material was cDNA or gDNA that came from T cells, B-cell-depleted T cells, or PBMCs.

Authors' processing steps: Quantification of nucleated cells was approximated via reference gene primer amplification. Assay used: immunoSEQ multiplex PCR; TCRdb lists only in-frame clones, some missing. Clonal size and the V and J genes are those of that table, whereas D and trimming came from the DNA. The sample records approximately 200,000 clones, about four fifths being singletons. This CDR3 contains 16 residues. V lost 4 bases and J lost 0, with 13 bases in between. The germline V gene has CDR1 MNHEY and CDR2 SMNVEV (reference sequence). Specimen: peripheral blood. The rearrangement joins TRBV27 to TRBJ1-3; possibly TRBD1 for D (5 bases). The TCR was taken from a woman aged 30 to 39 who had recovered from COVID-19. CDR3 DNA: TGTGCCAGCAGTTCTGGGGGGTACGGCTCTGGAAACACCATATATTTT. Its protein is CASSSGGYGSGNTIYF.